What follows are 14 T cell receptor beta chains derived from one specimen sequenced in a study of T cell changes during pregnancy in multiple sclerosis. The method was immunoSEQ multiplex PCR; TCRdb's version includes in-frame clones alone and lacks a portion of them. This table holds about 28,000 clones, about 91% found once. The sample consisted of CD4+ T cells from peripheral blood mononuclear cells, taken in the second trimester of pregnancy. These receptors all stem from a female donor with multiple sclerosis, enrolled in a pregnancy study.

This clone was seen a few times. This chain joins TRBV28 and TRBJ2-3; D is undetermined. Trimming shortened V by 2 bases and J by 6 bases, and 9 bases separated the two germline ends. This CDR3 region has 13 residues. Germline CDR1 is MDHEN and CDR2 is SYDVKM. CDR3 residues: CASSLASRDTQYF. CDR3 nucleotides: TGTGCCAGCAGTTTAGCCTCCAGGGATACGCAGTATTTT.

The rearrangement links TRBV10-3 to TRBJ1-2, with TRBD1 as a possible D gene (5 bases). CDR1 is ENHRY, CDR2 SYGVKD, per germline. This CDR3 region has 14 residues. The V and J ends lost 3 bases and 4 bases respectively, with 12 bases between them. The CDR3 DNA is TGTGCCATCAGTGAATTGCACCAGGGCTATGGCTACACCTTC. Protein product: CAISELHQGYGYTF.

This rearrangement joins TRBV7-2 to TRBJ2-1; D is uncertain. The CDR3 has 13 amino acids. Trimming took 3 bases from V and 4 from J, leaving 7 bases between them. Per germline, CDR1 SGHTA and CDR2 FQGNSA. The CDR3 loop is CASSLGSYNEQFF. The CDR3 coding sequence is TGTGCCAGCAGCTTGGGCAGTTACAATGAGCAGTTCTTC.

The rearrangement links TRBV5-4 to TRBJ1-6, with a tentative D call TRBD1 (5 bases). The CDR3 sequence is 14 residues long. CDR1 and CDR2 from the germline V gene are SGHNT and YYREEE (reference sequence). V gave up 0 bases and J gave up 10 bases, with 11 bases separating them. The CDR3 is CASSLDQEGSPLHF. CDR3 bases: TGTGCCAGCAGCTTGGACCAGGAGGGGTCACCCCTCCACTTT.

This chain joins TRBV18 and TRBJ2-5; 8 bases match TRBD2. The germline V gene has CDR1 KGHSH and CDR2 LQKENI. Losses at the gene ends were 3 bases for V and 7 bases for J; bases not matched to a gene: 16. The CDR3 covers 17 residues. The CDR3 is CASSPAALSGVRGTQYF. The CDR3 region has the DNA TGTGCCAGCTCACCGGCTGCCCTTAGCGGGGTCCGAGGGACCCAGTACTTC.

CDR3 DNA: TGTGCCATCAGTGGGGACAGTGGCTATGGCTACACCTTC. Residues: CAISGDSGYGYTF. The V gene is TRBV10-3, the J gene TRBJ1-2; 7 bases fit TRBD1. This CDR3 is 13 amino acids long. V gave up 4 bases and J gave up 4 bases; unmatched junction bases: 3. Germline V gives CDR1 ENHRY, CDR2 SYGVKD.

The genes are TRBV19 and TRBJ1-6; tentatively, D is TRBD1 (5 bases). CDR3 length: 15 amino acids. Germline assignment: CDR1 LNHDA and CDR2 SQIVND (reference sequence). Trimming took off 1 base at V and 8 bases at J, with 12 bases between the two ends. In DNA, the CDR3 is TGTGCCAGTAGTATAGCAGGGATCGGCGATTCACCCCTCCACTTT. It codes for CASSIAGIGDSPLHF.

In this sample, this clone turned up once. The genes are TRBV27 and TRBJ2-1; 8 bases align to TRBD1. CDR1 and CDR2 from the germline V gene are MNHEY and SMNVEV (reference sequence). CDR3 length: 13 amino acids. With 0 bases clipped from V and 12 bases from J, the junction kept 4 bases outside the gene matches. The CDR3 coding sequence is TGTGCCAGCAGTTTATCGGGCAGGGGGCTGCAGTTCTTC. This translates into CASSLSGRGLQFF.

CDR3 sequence: CASSGAGGRSGELFF. CDR3 nucleotide sequence: TGCGCCAGCAGTGGAGCGGGGGGGCGATCCGGGGAGCTGTTTTTT. The rearrangement joins TRBV10-2 to TRBJ2-2, with 10 bases matching TRBD2. V lost 4 bases and J lost 6; bases outside the gene matches: 5. Germline V gives CDR1 WSHSY, CDR2 SAAADI. This CDR3 has 15 residues.

The chain couples TRBV15 to TRBJ1-2; TRBD1 aligns across 10 bases. The CDR3 is made up of 16 amino acids. The germline CDR1 and CDR2 sequences are LNHNV and YYDKDF (reference sequence). The V segment lost 0 bases and the J segment 4 bases; nucleotides outside the gene matches: 5. For the CDR3, the DNA is TGTGCCACCAGCAGAGATGACAGGGGGCTAATCTATGGCTACACCTTC. It specifies CATSRDDRGLIYGYTF.

This sequence joins TRBV27 and TRBJ2-7, with no clear D. V lost 2 bases and J 5 bases, leaving 19 bases between the germline ends. This CDR3 is 16 amino acids long. In germline, CDR1 is MNHEY, CDR2 SMNVEV (reference sequence). Here the CDR3 reads CASSLIPSSFPNEQYF. In DNA form, the CDR3 reads TGTGCCAGCAGTTTAATCCCCTCGAGTTTCCCCAACGAGCAGTACTTC.

The chain has TRBV11-2 and TRBJ2-3; tentative D call: TRBD2 (6 bases). This CDR3 spans 12 amino acids. CDR1 SGHAT and CDR2 FQNNGV come from the germline V gene. Trimming stripped 4 bases from V and 5 bases from J, with 7 bases between. CDR3: CASSSTRDTQYF. The CDR3 DNA is TGTGCCAGCAGCTCGACTAGAGATACGCAGTATTTT.

This sequence joins TRBV5-5 and TRBJ2-3, with TRBD2 matching 15 bases. The CDR3 spans 18 residues. The V and J ends lost 6 bases and 0 bases, in that order; junction bases with no gene match: 8. The germline gives CDR1 SGHKS, CDR2 YYEKEE (reference sequence). The CDR3 DNA reads TGTGCCAGCACCCGGACTAGCGGGGGGGACCCTAGCACAGATACGCAGTATTTT. It codes for CASTRTSGGDPSTDTQYF.

J is TRBJ2-1 and V is TRBV28; D is unclear. Germline assignment: CDR1 MDHEN and CDR2 SYDVKM. V was shortened by 10 bases and J by 6 bases, with 13 bases between the two germline ends. The length of the CDR3 is 12 residues. The CDR3 sequence is CATPNSRNEQFF. The CDR3 DNA reads TGTGCCACCCCAAACAGTCGCAATGAGCAGTTCTTC.